This T cell receptor (beta chain) appears in the sequencing data of a study of blood T cell repertoires in COVID-19. Study details: From T cells, B-cell-depleted T cells, or PBMCs came the material, which was cDNA or gDNA.

V was cut by 3 bases and J by 0 bases, with 9 bases left in between. The CDR3 spans 14 residues. Germline assignment: CDR1 SGHRS and CDR2 YFSETQ. The protocol was immunoSEQ multiplex PCR, while the TCRdb copy is restricted to in-frame clones and leaves out a portion. This sample yields 130,000 to 150,000 clones, of which 65% to 80% are seen a single time; roughly 4.2% belongs to the top ten. This chain connects TRBV5-1 to TRBJ1-1, with D tentatively TRBD1 (6 bases). Sequencing input: peripheral blood. The TCR sequence derives from a man aged 55 to 70 with acute or convalescent COVID-19. The CDR3 nucleotides are TGCGCCAGCAGCTCCACAGGGATGAACACTGAAGCTTTCTTT. Protein sequence: CASSSTGMNTEAFF.